What follows are 9 T cell receptor beta chains derived from one specimen sequenced in a study of T cell changes during pregnancy in multiple sclerosis. Method: immunoSEQ multiplex PCR; TCRdb's copy keeps in-frame clones and lacks some. The data show over 30,000 clones, about 89% seen once. The sequences come from CD4+ T cells from peripheral blood mononuclear cells, collected in the third trimester of pregnancy. These receptors originate from a female donor in good health, enrolled as a control in a pregnancy study.

The rearrangement uses TRBV19 and TRBJ2-3; 7 bases line up with TRBD2. The CDR3 length is 15 residues. The V gene's germline CDR1 is LNHDA and CDR2 SQIVND (reference sequence). V gave up 0 bases and J gave up 5 bases; unmatched junction bases: 5. As DNA, the CDR3 is TGTGCCAGTAGTATAGAGGGCGGGAGAGTAGATACGCAGTATTTT. Translation: CASSIEGGRVDTQYF.

The rearrangement uses TRBV4-1 and TRBJ2-1, with 8 positions matching TRBD2. The CDR3 consists of 15 residues. V gave up 1 base and J gave up 1 base; unmatched junction bases: 0. Germline V gene sequence: CDR1 MGHRA, CDR2 YSYEKL. This CDR3 reads CASSQGLASYNEQFF. Written as DNA, the CDR3 is TGCGCCAGCAGCCAAGGACTAGCGTCCTACAATGAGCAGTTCTTC.

This rearrangement joins TRBV6-5 to TRBJ2-7; D gene uncertain. With 3 bases removed from V and 9 bases from J, the gap between germline ends came to 9 bases. The CDR3 loop spans 11 amino acids. Germline CDR1 is MNHEY and CDR2 is SVGAGI. The CDR3: CASSYRSRQYF. CDR3 coding DNA: TGTGCCAGCAGTTATCGGAGTCGGCAGTACTTC.

The chain has TRBV6-5 and TRBJ2-5; D may be TRBD1 (6 bases). The germline gives CDR1 MNHEY, CDR2 SVGAGI. Trimming shortened V by 2 bases and J by 4 bases, and 11 bases separated the two germline ends. This CDR3 comprises 14 residues. The CDR3 DNA follows: TGTGCCAGCAGTTACGGGGGCAAGGTAGAGACCCAGTACTTC. Translated, it gives CASSYGGKVETQYF.

The J gene is TRBJ2-3, the V gene TRBV6-1, with no clear D. V shed 4 bases and J shed 6 bases, with 8 bases lying between them. The CDR3 length is 12 residues. The germline gives CDR1 MNHNS, CDR2 SASEGT. CDR3 sequence: CASSGTWDTQYF. CDR3 in DNA: TGTGCCAGCAGTGGTACTTGGGATACGCAGTATTTT.

V and J are TRBV30 and TRBJ1-2, with TRBD1 identical over 8 bases. CDR3 length equals 13 residues. The trim removed 4 bases at V and 2 bases at J, leaving 3 bases unmatched. Germline V gene data show CDR1 as GTSNPN and CDR2 as SVGIG (reference sequence). CDR3 bases: TGTGCCTGGAAGGGACAGGAGAACTATGGCTACACCTTC. This codes for CAWKGQENYGYTF.

This clone occurred once. The chain is built from TRBV4-1 and TRBJ1-4, with D hard to call. V lost 4 bases and J lost 4, with 13 bases in between. This CDR3 region has 15 residues. Per germline, CDR1 MGHRA and CDR2 YSYEKL. The CDR3 is CASSLTAGNNEKLFF. DNA of the CDR3: TGCGCCAGCAGCCTTACCGCAGGCAATAATGAAAAACTGTTTTTT.

The rearrangement links TRBV6-5 to TRBJ2-5; TRBD2 is a possible D gene (7 bases). V was shortened by 2 bases and J by 4 bases, with 11 bases between the two germline ends. The length of the CDR3 is 14 residues. From germline, CDR1 is MNHEY and CDR2 SVGAGI. Here the CDR3 reads CASSYRGARETQYF. CDR3 nucleotide sequence: TGTGCCAGCAGTTACCGGGGGGCTCGAGAGACCCAGTACTTC.

The chain recombines TRBV5-1 with TRBJ2-7, with TRBD1 as a possible D gene (7 bases). The germline V gene encodes CDR1 SGHRS and CDR2 YFSETQ. The V end lost 4 bases, the J end lost 5 bases, and 13 bases lay between the germline ends. The CDR3 is made up of 13 amino acids. The CDR3 coding sequence is TGCGCCAGCAGCGCTCAGGGGGGCAACGAGCAGTACTTC. It yields the protein CASSAQGGNEQYF.